This TCR beta chain came from a study of blood T cell repertoires in COVID-19. Study summary: Acute and convalescent COVID-19 specimens originated in the United States, Italy and Spain.

The germline CDR1 and CDR2 sequences are MNHEY and SVGAGI. This CDR3 spans 14 amino acids. The germline V and J ends were trimmed by 7 bases and 6 bases, with 16 bases remaining between them. Source study methods: Cell counts per sample came from amplifying reference gene primers. Sequencing was performed with immunoSEQ multiplex PCR; in TCRdb, only in-frame clones are kept and a portion is missing. That table gives V, J and clone size, and the DNA gave D and trimming. The data show roughly 500,000 clones, roughly 85% seen once. The V call is TRBV6-5, the J call TRBJ2-4, with D perhaps TRBD1 (6 bases). The origin of this receptor is a human donor in a cohort sampled during active COVID-19. The sequenced material came from peripheral blood. The DNA of the CDR3 is TGTGCCAGCAAACCAACCCGGACAGTAAACATTCAGTACTTC. Translating it yields CASKPTRTVNIQYF.